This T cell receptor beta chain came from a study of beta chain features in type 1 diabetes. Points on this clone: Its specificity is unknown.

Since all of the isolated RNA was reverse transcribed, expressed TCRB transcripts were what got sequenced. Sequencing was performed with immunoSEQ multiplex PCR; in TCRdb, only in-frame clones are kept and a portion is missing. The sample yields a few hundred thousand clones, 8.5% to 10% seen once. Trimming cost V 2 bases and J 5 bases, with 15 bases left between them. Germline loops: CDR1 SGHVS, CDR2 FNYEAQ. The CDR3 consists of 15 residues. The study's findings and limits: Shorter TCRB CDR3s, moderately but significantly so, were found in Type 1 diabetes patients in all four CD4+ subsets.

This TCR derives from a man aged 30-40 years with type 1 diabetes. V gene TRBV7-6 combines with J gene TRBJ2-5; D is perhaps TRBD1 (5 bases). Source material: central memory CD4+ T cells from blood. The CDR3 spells CASSLNPGLRETQYF. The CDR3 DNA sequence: TGTGCCAGCAGCTTAAACCCAGGGTTAAGGGAGACCCAGTACTTC.